These T cell receptor beta chains were read from a single sample in a study of human T cells and chemical hapten exposure. MiXCR, run by TCRdb on the 5' RACE reads, gives a single entry per CDR3 protein. The sample includes 130,000 or so distinct CDR3 sequences, about 4% of them seen just once. These receptors all stem from a female donor in good health. Each CDR3 is given with its conserved first and last residue. D genes are given only for firm matches. A clone size is listed for some rows: how often the clone was seen (once, few, many), or a class if it is expanded.

>many|-|TRBJ2-7|TRBV20-1
TGCAGTGCTAGAGAACCGATGAGAGGGTACGAGCAGTACTTC
CSAREPMRGYEQYF
>few|-|TRBJ1-4|TRBV4-2
TGTGCCAGCAGTCTCCGTGGCAGCGGGGATGAAAAACTGTTTTTT
CASSLRGSGDEKLFF
>-|-|TRBJ2-2|TRBV12-3/TRBV12-4
TGTGCCAGCAGTTTTAAAGGGGGAGGCGGGGAGCTGTTTTTT
CASSFKGGGGELFF
>many|TRBD1|TRBJ2-7|TRBV7-2
TGTGCCAGCAGCCTAACGACAGGGGGCCGTTACGAGCAGTACTTC
CASSLTTGGRYEQYF
>many|-|TRBJ1-1|TRBV30
TGTGCCTGGAGTACACCGGGAGTCGATAGCACTGAAGCTTTCTTT
CAWSTPGVDSTEAFF
>many|-|TRBJ1-1|TRBV6-1
TGTGCCAGCACCTACTGGGAACAAAACCCAAACACTGAAGCTTTCTTT
CASTYWEQNPNTEAFF
>many|-|TRBJ1-2|TRBV30
TGTGCCTGGACTTGGGGGGGAAACTCCTTTAACTATGGCTACACCTTC
CAWTWGGNSFNYGYTF
>many|TRBD1|TRBJ1-2|TRBV7-2
TGTGCCAGCAGCTTAGCGGTTGACAGGGGGGTCGCTGGCTACACCTTC
CASSLAVDRGVAGYTF
>many|-|TRBJ1-1|TRBV19
TGTGCCAGTAGTATCCAAGGGGTGGCGGTTACTGAAGCTTTCTTT
CASSIQGVAVTEAFF
>many|-|TRBJ1-5|TRBV7-8
TGTGCCAGCAGCTTGGTCTACCGAAATAGCAATCAGCCCCAGCATTTT
CASSLVYRNSNQPQHF
>few|TRBD1|TRBJ1-2|TRBV4-2
TGTGCCAGCAGCCCGAATCGGGGACAGGGGACCAACTATGGCTACACCTTC
CASSPNRGQGTNYGYTF
>many|TRBD1|TRBJ1-2|TRBV5-1
TGCGCCAGCAGCTCCGGGACAGGGGGTAGCGGCTATGGCTACACCTTC
CASSSGTGGSGYGYTF
>many|-|TRBJ2-2|TRBV10-3
TGTGCCACCGATAGGGCCGAGAACACCGGGGAGCTGTTTTTT
CATDRAENTGELFF
>many|TRBD1|TRBJ1-2|TRBV7-9
TGTGCCAGCAGCTCCCCCCGACAGGGGGCTAGCGATGGCTACACCTTC
CASSSPRQGASDGYTF
>many|-|TRBJ1-1|TRBV29-1
TGCAGCGTCATAGGTGGCAGAGCGAACACTGAAGCTTTCTTT
CSVIGGRANTEAFF
>many|TRBD1|TRBJ1-6|TRBV29-1
TGCAGCGTTGCCGGGACAGGGGGCGATTCACCCCTCCACTTT
CSVAGTGGDSPLHF
>many|-|TRBJ2-7|TRBV7-6
TGTGCCAGCAGCTTATGGGGTGAACAGAGTCCCTACGAGCAGTACTTC
CASSLWGEQSPYEQYF
>many|-|TRBJ1-2|TRBV5-6
TGTGCCAGCAGCTTGCAACAGAGCGGCTACACCTTC
CASSLQQSGYTF
>many|-|TRBJ2-1|TRBV7-9
TGTGCCAGCAGCTTAGTTCCGAGTACCCCTGAAAATGAGCAGTTCTTC
CASSLVPSTPENEQFF
>-|-|TRBJ2-3|TRBV7-2
TGTGCCAGCAGTTCCCTCGTGGGGGGGCCCGCGGGGACGCAGTATTTT
CASSSLVGGPAGTQYF
>many|-|TRBJ1-3|TRBV29-1
TGCAGCGTTGAGAGGGGCCTCTCTGGAAACACCATATATTTT
CSVERGLSGNTIYF
>many|-|TRBJ1-1|TRBV5-6
TGTGCCAGCAGCCTACGGACTCTTTTGAACACTGAAGCTTTCTTT
CASSLRTLLNTEAFF
>few|TRBD1|TRBJ2-7|TRBV4-3
TGCGCCAGCAGCCCCCGGGACAGGGAGGGCGAGCAGTACTTC
CASSPRDREGEQYF